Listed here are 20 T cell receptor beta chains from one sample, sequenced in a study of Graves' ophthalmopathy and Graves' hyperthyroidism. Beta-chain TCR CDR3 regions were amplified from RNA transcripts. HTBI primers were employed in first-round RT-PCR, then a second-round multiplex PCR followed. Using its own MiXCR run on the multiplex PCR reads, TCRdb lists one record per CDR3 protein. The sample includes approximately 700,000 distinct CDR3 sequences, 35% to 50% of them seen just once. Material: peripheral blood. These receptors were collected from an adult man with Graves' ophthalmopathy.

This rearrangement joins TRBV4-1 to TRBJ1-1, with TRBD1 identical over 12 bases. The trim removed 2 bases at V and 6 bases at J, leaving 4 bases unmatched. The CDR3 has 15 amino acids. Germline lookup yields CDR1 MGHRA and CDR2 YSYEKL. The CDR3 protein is CASSQPRDRGPEAFF. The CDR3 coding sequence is TGCGCCAGCAGCCAACCCCGGGACAGGGGGCCTGAAGCTTTCTTT.

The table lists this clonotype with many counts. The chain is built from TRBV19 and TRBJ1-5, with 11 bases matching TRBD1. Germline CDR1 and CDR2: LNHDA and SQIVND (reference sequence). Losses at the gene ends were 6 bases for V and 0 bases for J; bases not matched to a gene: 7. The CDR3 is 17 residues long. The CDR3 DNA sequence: TGTGCCAGTAGACCAGGACAGGGGGCTTATAGCAATCAGCCCCAGCATTTT. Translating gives CASRPGQGAYSNQPQHF.

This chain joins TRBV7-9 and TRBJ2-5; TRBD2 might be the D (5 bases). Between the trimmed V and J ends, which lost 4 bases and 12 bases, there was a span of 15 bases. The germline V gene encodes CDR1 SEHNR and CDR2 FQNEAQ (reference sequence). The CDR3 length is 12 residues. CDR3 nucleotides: TGTGCCAGCAGCTCGAGGAACACCGGGGAGTACTTC. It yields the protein CASSSRNTGEYF.

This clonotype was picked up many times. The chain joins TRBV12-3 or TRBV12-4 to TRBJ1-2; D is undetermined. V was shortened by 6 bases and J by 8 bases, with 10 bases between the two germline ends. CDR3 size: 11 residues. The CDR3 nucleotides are TGTGCCAGCAGGAATCGCGGCGGCTACACCTTC. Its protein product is CASRNRGGYTF.

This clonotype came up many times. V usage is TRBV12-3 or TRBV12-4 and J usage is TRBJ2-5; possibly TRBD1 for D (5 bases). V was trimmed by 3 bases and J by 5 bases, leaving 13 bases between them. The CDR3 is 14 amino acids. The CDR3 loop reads CASSLVQKGETQYF. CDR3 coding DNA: TGTGCCAGCAGTTTGGTACAGAAGGGGGAGACCCAGTACTTC.

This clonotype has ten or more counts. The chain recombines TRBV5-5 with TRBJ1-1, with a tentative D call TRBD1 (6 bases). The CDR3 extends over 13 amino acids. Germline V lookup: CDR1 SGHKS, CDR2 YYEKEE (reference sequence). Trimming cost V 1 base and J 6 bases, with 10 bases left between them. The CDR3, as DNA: TGTGCCAGCAGCTTGACAGGGCCCGCTGAAGCTTTCTTT. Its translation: CASSLTGPAEAFF.

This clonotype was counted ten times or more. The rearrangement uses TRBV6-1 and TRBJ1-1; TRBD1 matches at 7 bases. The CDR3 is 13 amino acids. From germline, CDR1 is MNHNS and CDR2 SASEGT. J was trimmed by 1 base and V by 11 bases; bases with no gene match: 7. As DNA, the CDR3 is TGTGCCGTTACAGGGGACGGGAACACTGAAGCTTTCTTT. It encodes CAVTGDGNTEAFF.

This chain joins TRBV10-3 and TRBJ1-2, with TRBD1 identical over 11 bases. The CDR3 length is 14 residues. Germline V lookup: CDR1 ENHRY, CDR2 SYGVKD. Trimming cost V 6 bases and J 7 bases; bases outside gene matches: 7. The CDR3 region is CAIREGQGVLGYTF. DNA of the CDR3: TGTGCCATCAGGGAGGGACAGGGGGTTCTTGGCTACACCTTC.

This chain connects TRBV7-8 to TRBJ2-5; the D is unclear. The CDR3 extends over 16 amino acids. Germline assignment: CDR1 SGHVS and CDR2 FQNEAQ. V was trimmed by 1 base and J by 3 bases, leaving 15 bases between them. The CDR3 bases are TGTGCCAGCAGCTTAGAATCCCCCGATATTAAAGAGACCCAGTACTTC. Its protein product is CASSLESPDIKETQYF.

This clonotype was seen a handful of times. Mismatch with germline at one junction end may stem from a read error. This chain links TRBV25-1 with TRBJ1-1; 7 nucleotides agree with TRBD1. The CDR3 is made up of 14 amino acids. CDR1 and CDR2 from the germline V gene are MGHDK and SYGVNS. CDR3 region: CACSAHRGNTEAFF. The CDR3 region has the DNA TGTGCCTGCAGTGCTCACAGGGGGAACACTGAAGCTTTCTTT.

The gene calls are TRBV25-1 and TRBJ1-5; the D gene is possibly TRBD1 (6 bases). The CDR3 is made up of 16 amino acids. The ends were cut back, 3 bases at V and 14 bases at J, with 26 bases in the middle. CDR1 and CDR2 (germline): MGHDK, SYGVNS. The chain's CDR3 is CASSENERGTIYNEHF. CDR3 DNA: TGTGCCAGCAGTGAGAACGAAAGGGGGACAATCTACAATGAGCATTTT.

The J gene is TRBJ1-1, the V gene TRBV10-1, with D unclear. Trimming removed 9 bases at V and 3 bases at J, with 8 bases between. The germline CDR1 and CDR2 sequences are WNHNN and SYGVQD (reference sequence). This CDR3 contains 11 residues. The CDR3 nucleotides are TGCGCCAGTGGCCGGGACACTGAAGCTTTCTTT. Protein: CASGRDTEAFF.

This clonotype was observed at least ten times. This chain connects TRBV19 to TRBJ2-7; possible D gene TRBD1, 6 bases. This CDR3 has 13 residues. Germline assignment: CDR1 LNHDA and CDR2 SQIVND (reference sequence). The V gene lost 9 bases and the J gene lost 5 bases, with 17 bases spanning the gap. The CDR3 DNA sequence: TGTGCCAGCCGAGGACAGCCTAGTGACGAGCAGTACTTC. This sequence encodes CASRGQPSDEQYF.

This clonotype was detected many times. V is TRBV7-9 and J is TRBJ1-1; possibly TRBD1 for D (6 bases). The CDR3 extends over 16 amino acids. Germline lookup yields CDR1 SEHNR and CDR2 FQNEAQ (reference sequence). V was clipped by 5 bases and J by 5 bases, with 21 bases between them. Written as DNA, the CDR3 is TGTGCCAGCAGCGCAACCTCCGTCGGACAGACTACTGAAGCTTTCTTT. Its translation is CASSATSVGQTTEAFF.

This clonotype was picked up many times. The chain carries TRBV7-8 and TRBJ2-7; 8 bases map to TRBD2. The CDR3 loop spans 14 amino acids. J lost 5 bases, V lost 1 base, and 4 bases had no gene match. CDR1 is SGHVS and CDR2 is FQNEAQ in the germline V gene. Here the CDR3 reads CASSLEVSGNEQYF. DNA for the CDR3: TGTGCCAGCAGCTTAGAGGTTAGCGGGAACGAGCAGTACTTC.

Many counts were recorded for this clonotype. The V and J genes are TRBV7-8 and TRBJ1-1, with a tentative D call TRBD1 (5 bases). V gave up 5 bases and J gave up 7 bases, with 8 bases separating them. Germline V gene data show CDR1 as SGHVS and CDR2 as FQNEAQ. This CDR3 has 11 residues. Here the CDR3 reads CASSVDSEAFF. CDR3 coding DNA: TGTGCCAGCAGCGTAGACAGTGAAGCTTTCTTT.

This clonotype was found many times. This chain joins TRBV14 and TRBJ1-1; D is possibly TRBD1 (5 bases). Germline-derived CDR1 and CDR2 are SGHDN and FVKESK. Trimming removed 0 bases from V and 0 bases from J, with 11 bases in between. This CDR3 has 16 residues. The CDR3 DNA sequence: TGTGCCAGCAGCCAAGATAGGGGAGGCATGAACACTGAAGCTTTCTTT. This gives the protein CASSQDRGGMNTEAFF.

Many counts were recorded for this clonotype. The CDR3 region is CASSYGDRGTGTGELFF. Here the CDR3 DNA reads TGTGCCAGCAGTTACGGGGACCGGGGTACCGGCACCGGGGAGCTGTTTTTT. The rearrangement uses TRBV6-6 and TRBJ2-2; D may match TRBD1 or TRBD2 (5 bases each). V lost 2 bases and J 4 bases, leaving 17 bases between the germline ends. Germline V gene lookup returns CDR1 MNHNY and CDR2 SVGAGI (reference sequence). This CDR3 spans 17 amino acids.

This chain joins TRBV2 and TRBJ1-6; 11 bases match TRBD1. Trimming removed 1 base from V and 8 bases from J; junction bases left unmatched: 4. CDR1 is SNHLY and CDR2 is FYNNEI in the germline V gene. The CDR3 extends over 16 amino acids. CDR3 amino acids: CASSEGMGQGDSPLHF. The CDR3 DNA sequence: TGTGCCAGCAGTGAAGGGATGGGACAGGGGGATTCACCCCTCCACTTT.

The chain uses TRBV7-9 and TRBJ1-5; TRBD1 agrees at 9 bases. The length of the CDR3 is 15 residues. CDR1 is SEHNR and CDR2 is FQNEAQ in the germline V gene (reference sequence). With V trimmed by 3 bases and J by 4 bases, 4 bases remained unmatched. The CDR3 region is CASSFGTGPNQPQHF. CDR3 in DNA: TGTGCCAGCAGCTTCGGGACAGGGCCGAATCAGCCCCAGCATTTT.